Described below is a single T cell receptor beta chain sequence and its context. What it recognizes is unknown. The germline CDR1 and CDR2 sequences are LNHDA and SQIVND (reference sequence). The CDR3 extends over 15 amino acids. The method, 5' RACE with UMI labels, was used to prepare the TRB cDNA libraries. TCRdb reprocessed the 5' RACE reads and stores each CDR3 protein as one record, lacking DNA. This sample contains over 95,000 distinct CDR3 sequences. The source of the sample is a study of CXCR3-negative and CXCR3-positive naive CD8 T cells. General study findings and limits: CXCR3-negative and CXCR3-positive naive cells shared comparable TRBV-TRBJ usage, but memory cells did not. Naive subsets were similarly diverse, while memory CD8+ repertoires were much less diverse. Relative to CXCR3-negative naive cells, CXCR3-positive naive cells had more hydrophobic TRB CDR3s.

The J gene is TRBJ2-1, the V gene TRBV19. The sequenced sample was naive CXCR3+ CD8+ T cells from blood. Specified subset: CD45RO-CCR7+CD27+CD95- naive CD8+ T cells expressing CXCR3 (TNR3+). This clonotype was sampled from a human donor in good health. Some clones in this sample may be carry-over from other donors' samples. This chain's CDR3 is CASSVGLNAYNEQFF.